This TCR beta chain was obtained from a study of blood T cell repertoires in COVID-19. Turning to the study itself: The United States, Italy and Spain supplied acute and convalescent COVID-19 samples. Sample material is recorded as cDNA or gDNA derived from T cells, B-cell-depleted T cells, or PBMCs.

Germline loops: CDR1 SGHRS, CDR2 YFSETQ. This CDR3 contains 15 residues. V lost 0 bases to trimming and J lost 6 bases; unmatched junction nucleotides: 8. In the original analysis: It was from reference gene primer amplification that nucleated cell counts were estimated. Assay: immunoSEQ multiplex PCR; the TCRdb copy retains only in-frame clones and omits some. V, J and clone size were drawn from that table, and D and trimming were deduced from the DNA. Of more than 75,000 clones in the sample, around 89% were seen once. This chain links TRBV5-1 with TRBJ2-7, with 8 positions matching TRBD2. The receptor was derived from a woman over 75 with active COVID-19. Material for sequencing was peripheral blood. The CDR3 is CASSLGPGGDFEQYF. CDR3 bases: TGCGCCAGCAGCTTGGGACCGGGAGGGGACTTCGAGCAGTACTTC.